The clone carrying this T cell receptor (beta chain) showed up just a few times. Its target is not known. The entry originates in a study of CD8 T cells in ankylosing spondylitis. Study conclusions and caveats: Among TCR beta sequences, a motif of under ten highly homologous variants appeared characteristic of ankylosing spondylitis blood. Relatively rare in peripheral blood, disease-linked clones were also CD8+. Reported data indicate significant enrichment of disease-linked clones within matched ankylosing spondylitis synovial fluid.

This CDR3 has 16 residues. Trimming cost V 5 bases and J 4 bases; bases outside gene matches: 8. Per germline, CDR1 SEHNR and CDR2 FQNEAQ (reference sequence). Quantitative 5'-RACE with molecular barcodes produced the TCR beta libraries. TCRdb processed the 5' RACE reads anew with MiXCR; each CDR3 protein has one entry. The profile shows roughly 350,000 distinct CDR3 sequences, roughly 8% of them singletons. The sequenced sample consisted of blood, either unsorted or a sorted T cell fraction (not recorded which). The chain links TRBV7-9 to TRBJ2-1, with TRBD2 identical over 10 bases. The source of this sequence is a male donor with ankylosing spondylitis. CDR3 in DNA: TGTGCCAGCAGCCTGGTAGGTAGCGGGAGGTACAATGAGCAGTTCTTC. This translates into CASSLVGSGRYNEQFF. The complete variable domain, with remaining parts taken from reference TRBV7-9 and TRBJ2-1, reads DTGVSQNPRHKITKRGQNVTFRCDPISEHNRLYWYRQTLGQGPEFLTYFQNEAQLEKSRLLSDRFSAERPKGSFSTLEIQRTEQGDSAMYLCASSLVGSGRYNEQFFGPGTRLTVL.